Following are 30 T cell receptor beta chains from one sample sequenced in a study of blood T cell repertoires in COVID-19. TCRdb's copy holds only in-frame clones and misses some; the assay was immunoSEQ multiplex PCR. The sample includes around 100,000 clones, about nine tenths of them seen just once. Sequencing used peripheral blood. The receptors here all came from an elderly woman with acute or convalescent COVID-19.

The chain employs TRBV6-6 and TRBJ1-5; 9 positions agree with TRBD1. Germline V gene lookup returns CDR1 MNHNY and CDR2 SVGAGI (reference sequence). This CDR3 comprises 16 residues. The trim removed 7 bases at V and 4 bases at J, leaving 11 bases unmatched. CDR3 sequence reads: CASIPGQGVGNQPQHF. The CDR3 DNA reads TGTGCCAGCATCCCGGGACAGGGCGTAGGGAATCAGCCCCAGCATTTT.

This clone has just one count. This chain joins TRBV5-1 and TRBJ2-3; tentative D call: TRBD2 (5 bases). The CDR3 loop spans 14 amino acids. Germline V CDR1 and CDR2: SGHRS, YFSETQ. V was trimmed by 0 bases and J by 2 bases, leaving 7 bases between them. The CDR3 coding sequence is TGCGCCAGCAGCTTGGCGGGGTACACAGATACGCAGTATTTT. Amino acids: CASSLAGYTDTQYF.

This sequence joins TRBV19 and TRBJ2-1; 10 nucleotides align to TRBD1. This CDR3 has 16 amino acids. CDR1 is LNHDA, CDR2 SQIVND, per germline (reference sequence). V lost 5 bases, J lost 4 bases, and 8 bases stayed unmatched. CDR3 sequence: CASSQSDRGQYNEQFF. The CDR3 bases are TGTGCCAGTAGTCAGTCCGACAGGGGGCAGTACAATGAGCAGTTCTTC. Complete variable domain (other parts from reference TRBV19 and TRBJ2-1): DGGITQSPKYLFRKEGQNVTLSCEQNLNHDAMYWYRQDPGQGLRLIYYSQIVNDFQKGDIAEGYSVSREKKESFPLTVTSAQKNPTAFYLCASSQSDRGQYNEQFFGPGTRLTVL.

The V call is TRBV18, the J call TRBJ1-1, with a tentative D call TRBD1 (5 bases). CDR1 is KGHSH and CDR2 is LQKENI in the germline V gene. V lost 3 bases to trimming and J lost 1 base, with 15 bases between them. This CDR3 is 16 amino acids long. The DNA of the CDR3 is TGTGCCAGCTCACCGCGCGGGAAGGGGCAGAACACTGAAGCTTTCTTT. Its protein is CASSPRGKGQNTEAFF.

The chain carries TRBV6-5 and TRBJ2-1, with 7 positions matching TRBD1. This CDR3 contains 14 residues. The junction had 6 bases not matched to a gene; V was cut back by 8 bases and J by 2 bases. Germline CDR1 is MNHEY and CDR2 is SVGAGI. In DNA, the CDR3 is TGTGCCAGCCCTCGGACAGGTACCTACAATGAGCAGTTCTTC. This gives the protein CASPRTGTYNEQFF.

The V and J genes are TRBV27 and TRBJ1-1, with D possibly being TRBD1 (5 bases). The V end lost 8 bases, the J end lost 5 bases, and 15 bases lay between the germline ends. The CDR3 length is 13 residues. Per the germline V gene, CDR1 is MNHEY and CDR2 is SMNVEV (reference sequence). CDR3 amino acids: CASGARVSTEAFF. CDR3 DNA: TGTGCCAGCGGGGCCCGGGTGAGTACTGAAGCTTTCTTT.

This clone is a singleton in its sample. The chain uses TRBV21-1 and TRBJ1-5; the table gives TRBD1 as D, unverified against the DNA. TRBV21-1 is flagged as a pseudogene. There are 13 residues in the CDR3. This CDR3 reads CARTTGGNQPQHF. CDR3 in DNA: TGTGCCAGAACCACAGGGGGCAATCAGCCCCAGCATTTT.

The chain carries TRBV27 and TRBJ2-5; 8 nucleotides align to TRBD2. The CDR3 loop spans 13 amino acids. J lost 7 bases, V lost 2 bases, and 3 bases had no gene match. Germline CDR1 is MNHEY and CDR2 is SMNVEV (reference sequence). The CDR3 here is CASSLGREVTQYF. The CDR3 DNA follows: TGTGCCAGCAGTTTAGGGCGGGAGGTGACCCAGTACTTC.

The gene calls are TRBV6-5 and TRBJ1-5, with unresolved D. The CDR3 spans 13 residues. The V gene's germline CDR1 is MNHEY and CDR2 SVGAGI. The V end was cut by 2 bases, the J end by 2 bases, with 4 bases between. This chain's CDR3 is CASSYAGNQPQHF. The CDR3 nucleotides read TGTGCCAGCAGTTACGCGGGCAATCAGCCCCAGCATTTT.

The chain joins TRBV5-6 to TRBJ2-2; D perhaps matches TRBD1 (5 bases). Trimming pared 5 bases from V and 1 base from J, leaving 9 bases between. CDR1 SGHDT and CDR2 YYEEEE come from the germline V gene. The CDR3 length is 14 residues. The CDR3: CASRVTVNTGELFF. CDR3 DNA: TGTGCCAGCAGAGTGACAGTGAACACCGGGGAGCTGTTTTTT. Full variable domain (missing parts from reference TRBV5-6 and TRBJ2-2): DAGVTQSPTHLIKTRGQQVTLRCSPKSGHDTVSWYQQALGQGPQFIFQYYEEEERQRGNFPDRFSGHQFPNYSSELNVNALLLGDSALYLCASRVTVNTGELFFGEGSRLTVL.

The chain recombines TRBV21-1 with TRBJ2-7; the DNA was not used to check the table's D call, TRBD1. TRBV21-1 is designated a pseudogene. This CDR3 has 17 residues. The CDR3 DNA reads TGTGCCAGCAGCAAAGGAGGCGGGACAGGGCTTTGCTACGAGCAGTACTTC. Translation: CASSKGGGTGLCYEQYF.

CDR3 sequence reads: CASSDRVNSPLHF. DNA for the CDR3: TGTGCCAGCAGTGACAGGGTCAATTCACCCCTCCACTTT. The V call is TRBV12-3 or TRBV12-4, the J call TRBJ1-6; 7 positions agree with TRBD1. There are 13 residues in the CDR3. After removal of 5 bases from V and 7 bases from J, the junction contained 2 bases not matched to a gene.

The chain couples TRBV7-9 to TRBJ1-1; D may be TRBD1 (6 bases). CDR1 SEHNR and CDR2 FQNEAQ come from the germline V gene (reference sequence). The CDR3 is made up of 14 amino acids. Trimming cost V 1 base and J 1 base, with 7 bases left between them. CDR3 region: CASSLEQGNTEAFF. The CDR3 bases are TGTGCCAGCAGCTTAGAACAGGGGAACACTGAAGCTTTCTTT. Combining the CDR3 with reference TRBV7-9 and TRBJ1-1 gives the whole variable domain DTGVSQNPRHKITKRGQNVTFRCDPISEHNRLYWYRQTLGQGPEFLTYFQNEAQLEKSRLLSDRFSAERPKGSFSTLEIQRTEQGDSAMYLCASSLEQGNTEAFFGQGTRLTVV.

A single count supports this clone. The rearrangement links TRBV24-1 to TRBJ2-1; TRBD2 agrees at 12 bases. The germline V gene has CDR1 KGHDR and CDR2 SFDVKD. V shed 6 bases and J 8 bases; nucleotides not matched to a gene: 7. This CDR3 is 15 amino acids long. CDR3 in amino acids: CATSPSGRVSDEQFF. Written as DNA, the CDR3 is TGTGCCACCAGTCCTAGCGGGAGGGTTTCGGATGAGCAGTTCTTC.

V usage is TRBV14 and J usage is TRBJ2-5, with TRBD2 matching over 7 bases. V was clipped by 1 base and J by 5 bases; unmatched bases: 10. CDR1 and CDR2 from the germline V gene are SGHDN and FVKESK. The CDR3 runs 16 residues. This chain's CDR3 is CASSQGRSAGRETQYF. The CDR3 DNA reads TGTGCCAGCAGCCAAGGGCGTTCAGCGGGGAGGGAGACCCAGTACTTC.

The chain is built from TRBV11-3 and TRBJ2-1, with 8 positions matching TRBD2. CDR1 is SGHNT and CDR2 is YENEEA in the germline V gene. Unmatched junction bases numbered 4, after V lost 3 bases and J lost 0 bases. The CDR3 loop spans 16 amino acids. The CDR3 nucleotides are TGTGCCAGCAGCTTTGGCGGGAGGAGCTCCTACAATGAGCAGTTCTTC. It encodes CASSFGGRSSYNEQFF.

This chain joins TRBV25-1 and TRBJ2-2; D might be TRBD1 (6 bases). The V gene lost 3 bases and the J gene lost 8 bases, with 16 bases spanning the gap. CDR1 and CDR2 (germline): MGHDK, SYGVNS. The CDR3 spans 15 residues. As DNA, the CDR3 is TGTGCCAGCAGTGAGACAGGAGGAGTAAGGGGGGAGCTGTTTTTT. Its protein is CASSETGGVRGELFF.

The CDR3 DNA follows: TGTGCCAGCAGTGACGACAGGATTAATGAAAAACTGTTTTTT. Amino acids: CASSDDRINEKLFF. V and J are TRBV2 and TRBJ1-4; D is perhaps TRBD1 (6 bases). Per the germline V gene, CDR1 is SNHLY and CDR2 is FYNNEI. The CDR3 spans 14 residues. V lost 3 bases, J lost 4 bases, and 9 bases lay in between.

This clone was seen a handful of times. The V and J genes are TRBV5-4 and TRBJ1-4, with TRBD1 matching 9 bases. The CDR3 is 15 amino acids. CDR1 is SGHNT and CDR2 is YYREEE in the germline V gene (reference sequence). The J segment lost 5 bases and the V segment lost 4 bases, leaving 6 bases of the junction unmatched. CDR3 residues: CASSRRDRENEKLFF. The DNA for the CDR3 is TGTGCCAGCAGCCGTCGGGACAGGGAAAATGAAAAACTGTTTTTT.

The chain combines TRBV2 with TRBJ1-5; D may be TRBD1 (6 bases). There are 13 residues in the CDR3. V was pared by 6 bases and J by 3 bases, with 9 bases between. CDR1 and CDR2 (germline): SNHLY, FYNNEI. CDR3 protein: CASRTGLNQPQHF. The CDR3 DNA is TGTGCCAGCAGAACAGGGCTCAATCAGCCCCAGCATTTT.

This clone was counted once. V and J are TRBV10-3 and TRBJ1-1; weak D call: TRBD1 (5 bases). The V gene lost 5 bases and the J gene lost 3 bases, with 13 bases spanning the gap. The CDR3 is 14 amino acids. Germline CDR1 and CDR2: ENHRY and SYGVKD. The CDR3 protein is CAISHEGEDTEAFF. CDR3 bases: TGTGCCATCAGTCACGAAGGGGAAGACACTGAAGCTTTCTTT.

The rearrangement joins TRBV5-6 to TRBJ1-4; D may be TRBD1 (5 bases). Germline lookup yields CDR1 SGHDT and CDR2 YYEEEE. V was shortened by 2 bases and J by 8 bases, with 25 bases between the two germline ends. The CDR3 has 18 residues. Written as DNA, the CDR3 is TGTGCCAGCAGCTTTTTGGGGAACGGACACCCCACTGGGGAAAAACTGTTTTTT. This gives the protein CASSFLGNGHPTGEKLFF.

This clone was picked up a small number of times. The J gene is TRBJ1-6, the V gene TRBV5-5; the D gene is possibly TRBD1 (6 bases). Germline loops: CDR1 SGHKS, CDR2 YYEKEE (reference sequence). CDR3 length: 15 amino acids. The V gene lost 0 bases and the J gene lost 7 bases, with 11 bases spanning the gap. CDR3 nucleotide sequence: TGTGCCAGCAGCTTGGCAGGGGCCCTGAATTCACCCCTCCACTTT. Its translation: CASSLAGALNSPLHF.

This sequence joins TRBV6-2 or TRBV6-3 and TRBJ1-2, with D possibly matching TRBD1 (5 bases). The V end lost 5 bases, the J end lost 1 base, and 8 bases lay between the germline ends. Germline V lookup: CDR1 MNHEY, CDR2 SVGEGT. This CDR3 is built from 13 residues. The chain's CDR3 is CASSDRHNYGYTF. The CDR3 DNA sequence: TGTGCCAGCAGTGACAGACATAACTATGGCTACACCTTC.

This clone showed up just a few times. The rearrangement joins TRBV19 to TRBJ1-5; D not resolved. V was cut by 7 bases and J by 0 bases, with 16 bases left in between. The CDR3 covers 16 residues. Germline-derived CDR1 and CDR2 are LNHDA and SQIVND (reference sequence). CDR3 region: CASIRESSYSNQPQHF. The CDR3 bases are TGTGCCAGTATCCGGGAGTCGAGTTATAGCAATCAGCCCCAGCATTTT.

The DNA for the CDR3 is TGTGCCAGCAGACAGGGGTATGGCTACACCTTC. This sequence encodes CASRQGYGYTF. This chain joins TRBV6-6 and TRBJ1-2, with TRBD1 matching over 7 bases. CDR3 size: 11 residues. V was pared by 6 bases and J by 5 bases, with 0 bases of the junction left unmatched. The germline gives CDR1 MNHNY, CDR2 SVGAGI (reference sequence).

V is TRBV10-3 and J is TRBJ1-5, with unresolved D. The germline CDR1 and CDR2 sequences are ENHRY and SYGVKD. The CDR3 has 16 residues. Trimming stripped 0 bases from V and 1 base from J, with 10 bases between. CDR3 sequence (DNA): TGTGCCATCAGTGAGTCGACCCCGAGGAGCAATCAGCCCCAGCATTTT. Translating gives CAISESTPRSNQPQHF.

The rearrangement joins TRBV2 to TRBJ2-1, with TRBD2 matching 16 bases. Germline V gene sequence: CDR1 SNHLY, CDR2 FYNNEI. V lost 8 bases, J lost 0 bases, and 7 bases stayed unmatched. The CDR3 loop spans 18 amino acids. The CDR3 sequence is CASLMGLAGGSSYNEQFF. In DNA form, the CDR3 reads TGTGCCAGCCTTATGGGACTAGCGGGAGGGAGCTCCTACAATGAGCAGTTCTTC.

The chain links TRBV5-5 to TRBJ1-1; 7 bases are shared with TRBD1. CDR1 is SGHKS, CDR2 YYEKEE, per germline (reference sequence). Unmatched junction bases numbered 13, after V lost 0 bases and J lost 11 bases. This CDR3 is 15 amino acids long. CDR3 DNA: TGTGCCAGCAGCTTGGTCCTCCAGGGGCAGGGGGAGGCTTTCTTT. Translating it yields CASSLVLQGQGEAFF.

J is TRBJ2-1 and V is TRBV6-5, with TRBD2 as a possible D gene (7 bases). The CDR3 extends over 14 amino acids. Germline V gene data show CDR1 as MNHEY and CDR2 as SVGAGI. Trimming removed 7 bases from V and 1 base from J, with 11 bases in between. The CDR3 DNA follows: TGTGCCAGCATAAGGGGGGGGTCCTACAATGAGCAGTTCTTC. It yields the protein CASIRGGSYNEQFF.